The source of this T cell receptor (beta chain) is a study of CD8 T cells in Susac syndrome. RNA totalling about 0.5 to 1 ug underwent reverse transcription with random hexamers. Amplification of TCR beta CDR3 by immunoSEQ multiplex PCR spanned 54 Vbeta and 13 Jbeta. One entry per CDR3 protein results from TCRdb running MiXCR on the immunoSEQ multiplex PCR reads. This repertoire shows some 70,000 distinct CDR3 sequences, around 95% found once; its top ten account for under 0.6%. The CDR3 is made up of 14 amino acids. Germline V gene sequence: CDR1 LNHNV, CDR2 YYDKDF (reference sequence). V gave up 3 bases and J gave up 2 bases, with 11 bases separating them. Study-level results: As the study acknowledged, the number of individuals in its TCR sequencing and HLA analysis was relatively small.

On this clonotype: Antigen: not known.

The specimen was CD8+ T cells from PBMCs. This chain links TRBV15 with TRBJ2-7; D may be TRBD1 (5 bases). The sequence was obtained from a human donor with multiple sclerosis. For the CDR3, the DNA is TGTGCCACCAGCAGTGGGGCGATAGCCTACGAGCAGTACTTC. This translates into CATSSGAIAYEQYF. Looking up the rest from reference TRBV15 and TRBJ2-7 gives the full variable domain: DAMVIQNPRYQVTQFGKPVTLSCSQTLNHNVMYWYQQKSSQAPKLLFHYYDKDFNNEADTPDNFQSRRPNTSFCFLDIRSPGLGDTAMYLCATSSGAIAYEQYFGPGTRLTVT.